This entry describes one T cell receptor (beta chain). This clone was seen a few times. Its antigen is still unknown. Per-base quality was not reported, and no clone a single base away is much larger than it. The method was the immunoSEQ multiplex PCR assay. DNA from the cultured and isolated CD4+ T cells underwent TCR beta CDR3 sequencing. As for how the authors treated the data: Non-productive TCR sequences were removed and reads were trimmed to the CDR3 region, keeping CDR3s of at least 7 amino acids. Antigen-specific clonotypes were identified using the MANAFEST web app by comparison of expansion in peptide wells against reference cultures. Positive clones required FDR<0.05 expansion versus reference and all other wells, odds ratio above 5, and frequency above 0.1% in two replicate wells. A clonotype was defined as cross-reactive if the clonotype was significantly expanded both in SARS-CoV-2 spike wells and in at least one common cold coronavirus spike condition. CDR3 similarity was assessed by Levenshtein distance with the stringdist R package, and unrooted trees were built with ape in R 3.6.1. What TCRdb holds here is the immuneACCESS table cut down to in-frame rearrangements. Part of the clones is not present; checked against another copy, under half of the missing clones reflect an unresolved V gene, and the others are unexplained. V and J calls and clone size come straight from that table; D and trimming were deduced from the DNA. The table for this sample lists 20,000 to 30,000 clones; 69% of them were counted only once. The ten largest clones add up to more than 15% of the sample.

These data come from a study of vaccination effects on CD4 cells after COVID-19 (dated 2022 in TCRdb). Describing the broader study: Each participant got two doses of an mRNA SARS-CoV-2 vaccine, either BNT162b2 or mRNA-1273. Pre-vaccine samples were collected from two convalescent patients 16 days and one week before the first dose, corresponding to 142 and 148 days after COVID-19 diagnosis. In both COVID-19 convalescent patients and infection-naive vaccine recipients, the study compared SARS-CoV-2 spike-specific CD4+ TCR repertoires from before mRNA vaccination with those from after it. A total of 10 COVID-19 convalescent patients and a handful of SARS-CoV-2-naive healthy vaccine recipients were included in the full study. The Oncomine TCR Beta short-read assay on an Illumina iSeq 100 was used to sequence cultures from other donors in the study. What the authors observed across the whole study: In convalescent patients, the post-vaccine spike-reactive repertoire was composed mainly of new vaccine-induced clones that were largely distinct from infection-induced clones. The study was limited by a small number of convalescent patients and lacked early post-infection timepoints. Clones induced by infection and clones induced by vaccination both contracted markedly at late timepoints after vaccination, which fits with T cell responses waning over time.

To identify antigen-specific CD4+ T cell clonotypes by their expansion, the ViraFEST assay first stimulated PBMC with viral peptide pools and then applied TCR sequencing. After around eleven days of culture, CD4+ T cells were isolated with the EasySep CD4+ T cell isolation kit. PCR-confirmed SARS-CoV-2 infection had occurred in convalescent patients between March and December 2020, before the Alpha, Beta and Delta variants emerged in the United States. Each well held roughly 2.2 million PBMC cultured in IMDM containing approximately 5% human AB serum, 8.5 to 10 IU/ml IL-2 and gentamicin, along with around 9.1 ug/ml peptides. Half of the culture medium was replaced with fresh IL-2-containing medium on days 3 and 7. Unless noted otherwise, every peptide stimulation condition was grown in triplicate wells. PBMC were separated from whole blood using Ficoll-Paque Plus gradient centrifugation and were then either cryopreserved at -140C or used fresh. The overlapping peptide pools covered the spike proteins of SARS-CoV-2 and of the common cold coronaviruses HCoV-NL63, HCoV-OC43 and HCoV-229E. Genomic DNA was extracted from cultured CD4+ T cells with the QIAamp micro DNA kit.

The sample here was CD4+ T cells from PBMCs cultured with SARS-CoV-2 spike peptides, taken before COVID-19 vaccination. The cell subset or site label on this specimen signifies: SARS-CoV-2 spike overlapping peptide pool stimulation. The clonotype comes from a human donor who had a prior SARS-CoV-2 infection.

The DNA sequence follows: TGTGCCAGCAGTGAATTCCAGGGACACTATGGCTACACCTTC. It encodes CASSEFQGHYGYTF. The rearrangement combines TRBV2 with TRBJ1-2, with TRBD1 as a weak D call on 5 bases. The CDR3 starts with the cysteine, ends with the phenylalanine, and has 14 residues. The sequence is cut down to CDR3 DNA, 42 bases in frame from base 1. V loses 2 bases of germline sequence and J loses 3 bases, and the interval between the two ends is 10 bases. The germline V gene provides CDR1 SNHLY and CDR2 FYNNEI. The reference TRBV2 and TRBJ1-2 proteins fill in what lies around the CDR3, so the full variable domain reads EPEVTQTPSHQVTQMGQEVILRCVPISNHLYFYWYRQILGQKVEFLVSFYNNEISEKSEIFDDQFSVERPDGSNFTLKIRSTKLEDSAMYFCASSEFQGHYGYTFGSGTRLTVV.